Listed here are 14 T cell receptor beta chains from one sample, sequenced in a study of T cell repertoires in cytomegalovirus infection. These receptors' antigens are unknown. TCRdb reprocessed the reads with MiXCR, giving one entry per CDR3 protein. The sample carries about 900,000 distinct CDR3 sequences, approximately 31% recorded once. The material was cultured CD8+ T cells from PBMCs, obtained from culture after CMV antigen stimulation. These receptors all stem from a human donor in good health (CMV status not recorded). Some clones in this sample may be carry-over from other donors' samples.

V gene TRBV6-5 combines with J gene TRBJ2-1; unclear D gene. In germline, CDR1 is MNHEY, CDR2 SVGAGI. Trimming cost V 6 bases and J 8 bases, with 11 bases left between them. CDR3 length: 12 residues. CDR3 bases: TGTGCCAGCAGCCTAGACGCTTATGAGCAGTTCTTC. It is translated as CASSLDAYEQFF.

The gene calls are TRBV7-8 and TRBJ1-5, with 7 bases identical to TRBD1. J was trimmed by 0 bases and V by 3 bases; bases with no gene match: 8. Germline assignment: CDR1 SGHVS and CDR2 FQNEAQ. The CDR3 loop spans 17 amino acids. CDR3 sequence: CASSLTGTVYSNQPQHF. The DNA of the CDR3 is TGTGCCAGCAGCTTGACAGGGACCGTTTATAGCAATCAGCCCCAGCATTTT. Looking up the rest from reference TRBV7-8 and TRBJ1-5 gives the full variable domain: GAGVSQSPRYKVAKRGQDVALRCDPISGHVSLFWYQQALGQGPEFLTYFQNEAQLDKSGLPSDRFFAERPEGSVSTLKIQRTQQEDSAVYLCASSLTGTVYSNQPQHFGDGTRLSIL.

This clonotype was detected ten times or more. The V and J genes are TRBV3-1 and TRBJ1-2; 8 bases align to TRBD1. Germline CDR1 and CDR2: LGHDT and YNNKEL (reference sequence). V was pared by 10 bases and J by 5 bases, with 9 bases of the junction left unmatched. The CDR3 contains 13 residues. The CDR3 sequence: CANTGGKGYGYTF. The CDR3 nucleotides read TGTGCCAACACAGGGGGAAAGGGATATGGCTACACCTTC.

The V call is TRBV28, the J call TRBJ1-2; D is uncertain. CDR1 MDHEN and CDR2 SYDVKM come from the germline V gene. This CDR3 is built from 13 residues. V was clipped by 7 bases and J by 2 bases, with 11 bases between them. CDR3 region: CASKVWGNYGYTF. In nucleotides, the CDR3 is TGTGCCAGCAAGGTGTGGGGAAACTATGGCTACACCTTC.

This clonotype has only a few counts. The V call is TRBV19, the J call TRBJ2-7; D is perhaps TRBD1 (5 bases). The V and J ends lost 0 bases and 3 bases respectively, with 15 bases between them. Germline loops: CDR1 LNHDA, CDR2 SQIVND (reference sequence). The CDR3 sequence is 16 residues long. CDR3 sequence (DNA): TGTGCCAGTAGTATAGATCCTCACAGGTCCGACTACGAGCAGTACTTC. Translating it yields CASSIDPHRSDYEQYF.

This clonotype was detected only a few times. V and J are TRBV6-6 and TRBJ2-3; D gene uncertain. Deletions cut 1 base from V and 0 bases from J, with 8 bases between. Germline V gene sequence: CDR1 MNHNY, CDR2 SVGAGI (reference sequence). The CDR3 runs 15 residues. Written as DNA, the CDR3 is TGTGCCAGCAGTTACTTTGACGGAAGCACAGATACGCAGTATTTT. This gives the protein CASSYFDGSTDTQYF.

This clonotype has a count of ten or more. The rearrangement joins TRBV7-9 to TRBJ2-7; unclear D gene. V was cut by 5 bases and J by 7 bases, with 24 bases left in between. The length of the CDR3 is 16 residues. Per germline, CDR1 SEHNR and CDR2 FQNEAQ (reference sequence). The CDR3 region is CASSPSFPVPFTEQYF. The CDR3 nucleotides read TGTGCCAGCAGCCCTTCATTTCCGGTACCTTTCACGGAGCAGTACTTC.

This chain joins TRBV19 and TRBJ1-5; D is perhaps TRBD1 (5 bases). The germline V and J ends were trimmed by 7 bases and 0 bases, with 13 bases remaining between them. The germline V gene encodes CDR1 LNHDA and CDR2 SQIVND (reference sequence). This CDR3 region has 15 residues. The DNA for the CDR3 is TGTGCCAGTAAGGGGCGGACGAATAGCAATCAGCCCCAGCATTTT. This sequence encodes CASKGRTNSNQPQHF. The entire variable domain, with the rest obtained from reference TRBV19 and TRBJ1-5, is as follows: DGGITQSPKYLFRKEGQNVTLSCEQNLNHDAMYWYRQDPGQGLRLIYYSQIVNDFQKGDIAEGYSVSREKKESFPLTVTSAQKNPTAFYLCASKGRTNSNQPQHFGDGTRLSIL.

The chain is built from TRBV12-3 or TRBV12-4 and TRBJ2-1; TRBD1 is a possible D gene (6 bases). V shed 0 bases and J shed 14 bases, with 20 bases lying between them. CDR3 length equals 15 residues. The DNA for the CDR3 is TGTGCCAGCAGTTTAGCGACCTCATACAGGGAAGTTAAGTTCTTC. Its protein is CASSLATSYREVKFF.

This clonotype was seen ten or more times. The chain links TRBV6-1 to TRBJ1-5; no definite D call. The CDR3 is 15 residues long. V was trimmed by 7 bases and J by 1 base, leaving 14 bases between them. Germline assignment: CDR1 MNHNS and CDR2 SASEGT. CDR3 sequence: CASTPGIRSNQPQHF. Here the CDR3 DNA reads TGTGCCAGCACCCCCGGGATAAGGAGCAATCAGCCCCAGCATTTT.

Only one count was recorded for this clonotype. The gene calls are TRBV12-3 or TRBV12-4 and TRBJ2-7; TRBD2 might be the D (6 bases). The CDR3 contains 13 residues. CDR3 sequence: CTSSPTVGGAQYV. For the CDR3, the DNA is TGTACCAGCAGTCCCACCGTCGGGGGTGCGCAGTACGTC.

The chain couples TRBV18 to TRBJ2-1; 7 positions match TRBD2. This CDR3 comprises 15 residues. Germline V gives CDR1 KGHSH, CDR2 LQKENI. Trimming removed 1 base from V and 4 bases from J; junction bases left unmatched: 4. CDR3 coding DNA: TGTGCCAGCTCACCACTCGCACTAGCGTACAATGAGCAGTTCTTC. Amino acids: CASSPLALAYNEQFF.

The CDR3 region is CSAINAYSYNEQFF. CDR3 DNA sequence: TGCAGTGCCATCAACGCTTACTCCTACAATGAGCAGTTCTTC. The rearrangement links TRBV20-1 to TRBJ2-1; D is unclear. V lost 6 bases to trimming and J lost 0 bases, with 12 bases between them. Germline assignment: CDR1 DFQATT and CDR2 SNEGSKA (reference sequence). The CDR3 covers 14 residues.

This clonotype occurred once. The V and J genes are TRBV10-3 and TRBJ2-3; 10 bases line up with TRBD2. Germline assignment: CDR1 ENHRY and CDR2 SYGVKD. The CDR3 runs to 17 residues. With 8 bases clipped from V and 0 bases from J, the junction kept 11 bases outside the gene matches. CDR3 sequence reads: CAISEWLAGASTDTQYF. The CDR3, as DNA: TGTGCCATCTCTGAGTGGCTAGCGGGGGCTAGCACAGATACGCAGTATTTT.